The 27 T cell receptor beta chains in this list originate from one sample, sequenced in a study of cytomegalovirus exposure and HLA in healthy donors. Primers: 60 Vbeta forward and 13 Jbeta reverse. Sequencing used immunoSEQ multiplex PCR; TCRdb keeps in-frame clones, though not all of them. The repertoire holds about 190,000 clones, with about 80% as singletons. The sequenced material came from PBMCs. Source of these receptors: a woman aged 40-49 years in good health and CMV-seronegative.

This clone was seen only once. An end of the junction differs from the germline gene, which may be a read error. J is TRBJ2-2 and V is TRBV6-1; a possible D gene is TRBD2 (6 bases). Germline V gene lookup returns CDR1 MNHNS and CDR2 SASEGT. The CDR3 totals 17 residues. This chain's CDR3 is CASSQARDSGSAGELFF. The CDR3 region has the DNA TGTGCCAGCAGTCAAGCCCGGGACTCTGGGTCCGCCGGGGAGCTGTTTTTT.

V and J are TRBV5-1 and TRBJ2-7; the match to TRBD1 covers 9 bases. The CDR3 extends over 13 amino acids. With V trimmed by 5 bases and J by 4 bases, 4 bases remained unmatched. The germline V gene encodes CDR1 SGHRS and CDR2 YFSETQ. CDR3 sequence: CASRGQGGYEQYF. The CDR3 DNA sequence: TGCGCCAGCAGGGGACAGGGAGGGTACGAGCAGTACTTC.

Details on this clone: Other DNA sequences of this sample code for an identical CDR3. The CDR3 nucleotides are TGTGCCAGCAGCTTAGGACAGGGGGCAGAAGCTTTCTTT. This gives the protein CASSLGQGAEAFF. The chain combines TRBV7-3 with TRBJ1-1; 11 bases map to TRBD1. Losses at the gene ends were 2 bases for V and 8 bases for J; bases not matched to a gene: 1. The CDR3 is 13 residues long. Germline CDR1 SGHTA, CDR2 FQGTGA.

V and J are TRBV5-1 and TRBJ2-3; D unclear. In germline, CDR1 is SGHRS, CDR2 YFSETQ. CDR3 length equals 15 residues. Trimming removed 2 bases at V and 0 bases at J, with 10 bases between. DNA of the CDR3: TGCGCCAGCAGCTTAGACTCGAGGAGCACAGATACGCAGTATTTT. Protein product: CASSLDSRSTDTQYF.

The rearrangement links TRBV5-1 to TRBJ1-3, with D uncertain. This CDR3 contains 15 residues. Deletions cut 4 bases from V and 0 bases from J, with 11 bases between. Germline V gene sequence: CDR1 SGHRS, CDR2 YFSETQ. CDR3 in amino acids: CASSTQTTSGNTIYF. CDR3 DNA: TGCGCCAGCAGCACTCAGACAACCTCTGGAAACACCATATATTTT.

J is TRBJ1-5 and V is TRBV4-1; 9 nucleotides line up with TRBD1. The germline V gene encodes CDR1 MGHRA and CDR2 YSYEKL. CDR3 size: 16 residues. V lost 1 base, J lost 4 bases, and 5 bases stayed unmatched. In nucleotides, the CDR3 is TGCGCCAGCAGCCAAGCCTGGGGACAGGGAAATCAGCCCCAGCATTTT. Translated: CASSQAWGQGNQPQHF.

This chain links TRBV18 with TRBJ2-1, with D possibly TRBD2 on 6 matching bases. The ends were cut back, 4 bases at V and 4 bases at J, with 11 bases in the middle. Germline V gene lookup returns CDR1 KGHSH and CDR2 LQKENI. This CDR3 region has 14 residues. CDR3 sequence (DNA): TGTGCCAGCTCACGGGGAGGACTGTACAATGAGCAGTTCTTC. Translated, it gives CASSRGGLYNEQFF.

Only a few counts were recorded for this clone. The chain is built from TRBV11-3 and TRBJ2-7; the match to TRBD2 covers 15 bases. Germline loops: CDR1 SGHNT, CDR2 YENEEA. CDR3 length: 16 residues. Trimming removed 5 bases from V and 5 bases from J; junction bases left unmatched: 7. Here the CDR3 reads CASSQGLAGGADEQYV. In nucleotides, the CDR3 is TGTGCCAGCAGCCAGGGACTAGCGGGAGGAGCGGACGAGCAGTACGTC.

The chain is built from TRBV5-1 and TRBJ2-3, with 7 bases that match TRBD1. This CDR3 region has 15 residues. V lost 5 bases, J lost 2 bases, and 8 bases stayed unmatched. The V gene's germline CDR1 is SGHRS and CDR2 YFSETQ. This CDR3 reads CASRTSGTDTDTQYF. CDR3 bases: TGCGCCAGCAGAACCTCCGGGACAGACACAGATACGCAGTATTTT.

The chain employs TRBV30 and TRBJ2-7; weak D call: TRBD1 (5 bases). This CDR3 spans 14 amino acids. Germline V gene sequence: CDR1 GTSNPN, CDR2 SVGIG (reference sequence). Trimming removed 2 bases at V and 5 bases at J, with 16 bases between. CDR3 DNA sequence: TGTGCCTGGAGTCGCGACACGACAGTCCACGAGCAGTACTTC. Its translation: CAWSRDTTVHEQYF.

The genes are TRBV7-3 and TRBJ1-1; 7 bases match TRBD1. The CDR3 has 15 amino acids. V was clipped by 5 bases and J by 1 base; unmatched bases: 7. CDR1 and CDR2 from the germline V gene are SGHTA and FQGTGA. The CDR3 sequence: CASSPLGQANTEAFF. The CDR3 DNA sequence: TGTGCCAGCAGCCCCCTAGGACAGGCGAACACTGAAGCTTTCTTT.

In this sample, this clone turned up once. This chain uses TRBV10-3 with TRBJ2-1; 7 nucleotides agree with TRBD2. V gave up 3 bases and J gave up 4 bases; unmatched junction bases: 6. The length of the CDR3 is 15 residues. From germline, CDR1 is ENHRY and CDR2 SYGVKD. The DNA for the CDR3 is TGTGCCATCAGTGACCGTAGGACTAGTTACAATGAGCAGTTCTTC. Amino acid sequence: CAISDRRTSYNEQFF.

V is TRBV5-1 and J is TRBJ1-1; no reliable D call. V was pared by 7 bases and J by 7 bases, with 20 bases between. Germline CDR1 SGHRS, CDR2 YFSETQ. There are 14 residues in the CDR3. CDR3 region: CASSIWAGNDEAFF. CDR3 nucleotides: TGCGCCAGCTCCATTTGGGCCGGGAACGATGAAGCTTTCTTT.

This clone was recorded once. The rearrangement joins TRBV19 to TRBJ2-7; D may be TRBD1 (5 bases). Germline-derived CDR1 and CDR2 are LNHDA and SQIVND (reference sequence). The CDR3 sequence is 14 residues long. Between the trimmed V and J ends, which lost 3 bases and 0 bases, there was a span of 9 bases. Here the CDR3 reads CASSISTVSYEQYF. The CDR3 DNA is TGTGCCAGTAGTATTTCGACAGTCTCCTACGAGCAGTACTTC.

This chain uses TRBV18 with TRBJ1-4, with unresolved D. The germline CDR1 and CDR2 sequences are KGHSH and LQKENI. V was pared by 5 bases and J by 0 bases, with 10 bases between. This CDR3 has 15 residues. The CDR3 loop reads CASSESLATNEKLFF. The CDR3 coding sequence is TGTGCCAGCTCAGAGAGTCTTGCAACTAATGAAAAACTGTTTTTT.

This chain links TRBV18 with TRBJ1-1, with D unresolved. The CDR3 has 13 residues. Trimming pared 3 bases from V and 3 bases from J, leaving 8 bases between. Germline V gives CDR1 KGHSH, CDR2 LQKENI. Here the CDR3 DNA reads TGTGCCAGCTCACCGATCGGTGACACTGAAGCTTTCTTT. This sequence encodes CASSPIGDTEAFF.

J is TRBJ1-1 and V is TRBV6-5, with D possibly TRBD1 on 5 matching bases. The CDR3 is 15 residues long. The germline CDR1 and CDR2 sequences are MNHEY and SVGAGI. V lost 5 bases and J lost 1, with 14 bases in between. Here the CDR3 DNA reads TGTGCCAGCAGTAGGTGGGAGGGACCGAACACTGAAGCTTTCTTT. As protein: CASSRWEGPNTEAFF.

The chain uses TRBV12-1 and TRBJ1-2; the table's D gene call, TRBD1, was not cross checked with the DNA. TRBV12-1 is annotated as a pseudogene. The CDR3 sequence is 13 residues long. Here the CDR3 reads CASSFAVFSGYTF. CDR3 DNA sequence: TGTGCCAGCAGCTTTGCTGTGTTCAGTGGCTACACCTTC.

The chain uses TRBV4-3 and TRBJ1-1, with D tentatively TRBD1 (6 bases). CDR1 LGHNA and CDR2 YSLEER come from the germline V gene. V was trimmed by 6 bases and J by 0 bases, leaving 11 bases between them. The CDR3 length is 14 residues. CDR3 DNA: TGCGCCAGCAGTTTACAGGGCATGAACACTGAAGCTTTCTTT. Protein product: CASSLQGMNTEAFF.

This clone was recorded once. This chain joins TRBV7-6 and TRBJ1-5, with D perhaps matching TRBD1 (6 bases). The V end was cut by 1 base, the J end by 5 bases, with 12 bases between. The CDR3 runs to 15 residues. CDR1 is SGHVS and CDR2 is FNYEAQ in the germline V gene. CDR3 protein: CASSLGAGAYQPQHF. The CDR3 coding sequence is TGTGCCAGCAGCTTAGGGGCAGGGGCCTATCAGCCCCAGCATTTT.

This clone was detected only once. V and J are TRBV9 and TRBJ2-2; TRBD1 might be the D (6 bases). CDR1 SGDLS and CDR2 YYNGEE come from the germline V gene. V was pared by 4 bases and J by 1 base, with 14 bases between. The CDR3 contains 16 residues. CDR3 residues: CASSNTGSLNTGELFF. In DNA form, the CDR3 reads TGTGCCAGCAGCAACACAGGGTCCTTGAACACCGGGGAGCTGTTTTTT.

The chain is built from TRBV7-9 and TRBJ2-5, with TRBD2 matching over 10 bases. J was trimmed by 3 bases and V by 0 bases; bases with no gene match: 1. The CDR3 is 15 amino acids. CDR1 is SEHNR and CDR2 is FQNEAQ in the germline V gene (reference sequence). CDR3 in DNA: TGTGCCAGCAGCTTAGCCACTAGCGGGAAAGAGACCCAGTACTTC. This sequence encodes CASSLATSGKETQYF.

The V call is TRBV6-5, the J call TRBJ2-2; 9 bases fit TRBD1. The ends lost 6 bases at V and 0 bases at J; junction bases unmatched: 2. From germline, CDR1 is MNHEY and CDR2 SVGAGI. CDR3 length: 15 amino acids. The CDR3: CASRRQGANTGELFF. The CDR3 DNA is TGTGCCAGCAGACGACAGGGGGCGAACACCGGGGAGCTGTTTTTT.

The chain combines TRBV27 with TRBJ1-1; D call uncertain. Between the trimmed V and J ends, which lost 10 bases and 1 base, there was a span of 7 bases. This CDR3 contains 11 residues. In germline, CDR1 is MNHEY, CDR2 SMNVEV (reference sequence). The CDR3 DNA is TGTGCCACAGTTCAGAACACTGAAGCTTTCTTT. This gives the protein CATVQNTEAFF.

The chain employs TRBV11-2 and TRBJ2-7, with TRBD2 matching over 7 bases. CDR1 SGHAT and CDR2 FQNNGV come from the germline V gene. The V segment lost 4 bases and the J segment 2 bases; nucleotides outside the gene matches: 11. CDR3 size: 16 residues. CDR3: CASSYLAGGSPYEQYV. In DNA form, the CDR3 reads TGTGCCAGCAGCTACCTCGCGGGCGGGAGTCCCTACGAGCAGTACGTC.

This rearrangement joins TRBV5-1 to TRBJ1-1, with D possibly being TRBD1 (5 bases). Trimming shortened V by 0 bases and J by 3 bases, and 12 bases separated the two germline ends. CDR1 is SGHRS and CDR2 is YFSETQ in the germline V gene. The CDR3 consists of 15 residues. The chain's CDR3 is CASSLAREGDTEAFF. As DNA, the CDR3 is TGCGCCAGCAGCTTGGCCAGGGAGGGTGACACTGAAGCTTTCTTT.

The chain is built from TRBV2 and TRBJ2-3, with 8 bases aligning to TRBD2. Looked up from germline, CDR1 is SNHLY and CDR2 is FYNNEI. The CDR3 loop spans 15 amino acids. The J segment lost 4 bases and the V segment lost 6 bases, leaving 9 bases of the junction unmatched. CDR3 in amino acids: CASRISGIGADTQYF. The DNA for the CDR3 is TGTGCCAGCAGGATTAGCGGGATTGGGGCAGATACGCAGTATTTT.